These 22 T cell receptor beta chains share one sample of origin, sequenced in a study of Ad26.COV2.S vaccination and SARS-CoV-2 variants. Assay: immunoSEQ multiplex PCR; the TCRdb copy retains only in-frame clones and omits some. The table records about 350,000 clones, roughly 90% of them present only once. Treatment denoted: around 19 received Ad26.COV2.S at low or high dose, single or two shots; about 5 received placebo; per-sample allocation not given. Day 63 after the first injection of vaccine or placebo was the sampling time. This sample comprised peripheral blood, obtained in a trial of Ad26.COV2.S vaccine versus placebo. These receptor sequences come from a person between 18 and 65 years old who received the Ad26.COV2.S COVID-19 vaccine or a placebo.

V gene TRBV25-1 combines with J gene TRBJ1-4; D is ambiguous. Per the germline V gene, CDR1 is MGHDK and CDR2 is SYGVNS. Trimming took 5 bases from V and 2 from J, leaving 12 bases between them. The CDR3 spans 15 residues. As DNA, the CDR3 is TGTGCCAGCAGTCTCTATTCGGGGACTAATGAAAAACTGTTTTTT. It specifies CASSLYSGTNEKLFF.

V gene TRBV5-6 combines with J gene TRBJ1-3, with D possibly matching TRBD1 (5 bases). CDR3 length: 15 amino acids. V was shortened by 2 bases and J by 3 bases, with 12 bases between the two germline ends. The V gene's germline CDR1 is SGHDT and CDR2 YYEEEE. As DNA, the CDR3 is TGTGCCAGCAGCTTCAATCGCAGGGTTGGAAACACCATATATTTT. Translation gives CASSFNRRVGNTIYF.

This clone turned up a few times. The rearrangement uses TRBV19 and TRBJ1-5, with D unresolved. Germline loops: CDR1 LNHDA, CDR2 SQIVND (reference sequence). V lost 4 bases to trimming and J lost 4 bases, with 17 bases between them. CDR3 size: 16 residues. CDR3 DNA sequence: TGTGCCAGTAGTACAACCTATCGGGAGCCTAATCAGCCCCAGCATTTT. It yields the protein CASSTTYREPNQPQHF.

The chain has TRBV6-2 or TRBV6-3 and TRBJ1-5; D is possibly TRBD1 (6 bases). CDR1 and CDR2 from the germline V gene are MNHEY and SVGEGT. The V and J ends lost 2 bases and 7 bases respectively, with 12 bases between them. This CDR3 contains 14 residues. In DNA form, the CDR3 reads TGTGCCAGCAGTTACGGGGGCGGGGGACAGCCCCAGCATTTT. It encodes CASSYGGGGQPQHF.

J is TRBJ2-7 and V is TRBV27; D may be TRBD1 (7 bases). The germline gives CDR1 MNHEY, CDR2 SMNVEV (reference sequence). Trimming shortened V by 5 bases and J by 3 bases, and 17 bases separated the two germline ends. This CDR3 spans 15 amino acids. In nucleotides, the CDR3 is TGTGCCAGCAGTCTAGAGGCGGGACAGAACTACGAGCAGTACTTC. Translation gives CASSLEAGQNYEQYF.

The genes are TRBV5-4 and TRBJ1-1, with unresolved D. Germline assignment: CDR1 SGHNT and CDR2 YYREEE (reference sequence). CDR3 length: 16 residues. Trimming removed 1 base at V and 2 bases at J, with 15 bases between. The CDR3 loop is CASSLYSWRVNTEAFF. The CDR3 bases are TGTGCCAGCAGCTTGTATTCTTGGAGGGTAAACACTGAAGCTTTCTTT.

The rearrangement uses TRBV5-3 and TRBJ2-2; 11 positions match TRBD2. TRBV5-3 is reported as an ORF; its role is uncertain. The CDR3 covers 18 residues. The V segment lost 4 bases and the J segment 6 bases; nucleotides outside the gene matches: 14. The CDR3 protein is CARSPATSGSPRPGELFF. Here the CDR3 DNA reads TGTGCCAGAAGCCCAGCCACTAGCGGGAGTCCCAGGCCCGGGGAGCTGTTTTTT.

This sequence joins TRBV11-2 and TRBJ2-7; no clear D. The V gene lost 5 bases and the J gene lost 4 bases, with 6 bases spanning the gap. This CDR3 has 11 residues. Germline CDR1 SGHAT, CDR2 FQNNGV. The CDR3 region is CASSQAYEQYF. The CDR3 nucleotides are TGTGCCAGCAGCCAGGCTTACGAGCAGTACTTC.

This chain joins TRBV15 and TRBJ1-6; TRBD1 matches at 7 bases. The CDR3 runs to 16 residues. V dropped 1 base and J dropped 7; count of bases not matched to a gene: 7. CDR1 and CDR2 (germline): LNHNV, YYDKDF (reference sequence). The CDR3 region is CATSRVLQGPNSPLHF. DNA of the CDR3: TGTGCCACCAGCAGAGTTTTACAGGGGCCGAATTCACCCCTCCACTTT.

The chain employs TRBV2 and TRBJ2-7; 11 nucleotides line up with TRBD2. J gave up 6 bases and V 6 bases, and 7 bases lay outside the gene matches. The length of the CDR3 is 14 residues. From germline, CDR1 is SNHLY and CDR2 FYNNEI. CDR3 sequence reads: CASRTNLAGGEQYF. The CDR3 DNA reads as TGTGCCAGCAGGACCAATCTAGCGGGGGGCGAGCAGTACTTC.

The rearrangement links TRBV15 to TRBJ2-5; no clear D gene. V gave up 8 bases and J gave up 4 bases, with 14 bases separating them. The germline V gene has CDR1 LNHNV and CDR2 YYDKDF (reference sequence). This CDR3 has 13 residues. CDR3 protein: CATQARERETQYF. CDR3 in DNA: TGTGCCACCCAGGCCCGAGAAAGAGAGACCCAGTACTTC.

The genes are TRBV9 and TRBJ2-5; perhaps TRBD2 as D (7 bases). The V gene's germline CDR1 is SGDLS and CDR2 YYNGEE. This CDR3 comprises 13 residues. The V end lost 5 bases, the J end lost 11 bases, and 19 bases lay between the germline ends. The CDR3 DNA reads TGTGCCAGCAGTTCCGCGGGGGCCCCCTTGCAGTACTTC. As protein: CASSSAGAPLQYF.

The chain combines TRBV5-1 with TRBJ1-3, with D uncertain. CDR1 is SGHRS and CDR2 is YFSETQ in the germline V gene. Trimming shortened V by 0 bases and J by 0 bases, and 7 bases separated the two germline ends. This CDR3 region has 15 residues. This CDR3 is CASSLDSFSGNTIYF. The CDR3 bases are TGCGCCAGCAGCTTGGACAGCTTCTCTGGAAACACCATATATTTT.

V usage is TRBV6-5 and J usage is TRBJ1-4; 8 nucleotides agree with TRBD1. This CDR3 has 14 residues. In germline, CDR1 is MNHEY, CDR2 SVGAGI. V dropped 6 bases and J dropped 8; count of bases not matched to a gene: 8. The CDR3 protein is CASSLGQGWEKLFF. DNA of the CDR3: TGTGCCAGCAGCCTCGGACAGGGATGGGAAAAACTGTTTTTT.

J is TRBJ1-2 and V is TRBV15, with D unclear. The germline V gene has CDR1 LNHNV and CDR2 YYDKDF (reference sequence). This CDR3 region has 15 residues. Trimming removed 0 bases from V and 4 bases from J, with 12 bases in between. CDR3 region: CATSRDFTRGYGYTF. For the CDR3, the DNA is TGTGCCACCAGCAGAGATTTTACAAGAGGCTATGGCTACACCTTC.

V usage is TRBV19 and J usage is TRBJ2-1; D gene ambiguous. The germline gives CDR1 LNHDA, CDR2 SQIVND (reference sequence). This CDR3 has 13 amino acids. Trimming removed 1 base at V and 5 bases at J, with 6 bases between. The CDR3 coding sequence is TGTGCCAGTAGTATAGTATCCGACAATGAGCAGTTCTTC. It yields the protein CASSIVSDNEQFF. The full variable domain, completed using reference TRBV19 and TRBJ2-1, is DGGITQSPKYLFRKEGQNVTLSCEQNLNHDAMYWYRQDPGQGLRLIYYSQIVNDFQKGDIAEGYSVSREKKESFPLTVTSAQKNPTAFYLCASSIVSDNEQFFGPGTRLTVL.

This clone has ten or more counts. The gene calls are TRBV4-2 and TRBJ2-7, with 7 bases that match TRBD1. The CDR3 runs 17 residues. The V segment lost 0 bases and the J segment 0 bases; nucleotides outside the gene matches: 8. From germline, CDR1 is LGHNA and CDR2 YNFKEQ. CDR3 DNA: TGTGCCAGCAGCCAAGATCCCCCCGGACAGGCCTCCTACGAGCAGTACTTC. Protein: CASSQDPPGQASYEQYF.

This clone was seen only a few times. The chain is built from TRBV4-3 and TRBJ1-4; 7 positions match TRBD1. The length of the CDR3 is 17 residues. Germline assignment: CDR1 LGHNA and CDR2 YSLEER. V was pared by 1 base and J by 8 bases, with 13 bases of the junction left unmatched. The CDR3 reads CASSQVTGAGLGEKLFF. CDR3 DNA: TGCGCCAGCAGCCAAGTCACAGGGGCGGGTTTAGGAGAAAAACTGTTTTTT.

This clone was observed at least ten times. This chain links TRBV18 with TRBJ1-4, with D tentatively TRBD1 (6 bases). CDR3 size: 15 residues. Between the trimmed V and J ends, which lost 2 bases and 3 bases, there was a span of 10 bases. Germline V gives CDR1 KGHSH, CDR2 LQKENI. The CDR3 DNA is TGTGCCAGCTCACCAGGGGGCCTAGCTAATGAAAAACTGTTTTTT. It translates to CASSPGGLANEKLFF.

A word on this clone: The same CDR3 is also encoded by other DNA sequences in this sample. The chain recombines TRBV15 with TRBJ2-7; the match to TRBD1 covers 8 bases. CDR3 length: 15 amino acids. Losses at the gene ends were 1 base for V and 0 bases for J; bases not matched to a gene: 2. The germline V gene encodes CDR1 LNHNV and CDR2 YYDKDF (reference sequence). The CDR3 here is CATSRGQGASYEQYF. The CDR3 nucleotides read TGTGCCACCAGCAGAGGGCAGGGGGCCTCCTACGAGCAGTACTTC.

Only one count was recorded for this clone. The chain uses TRBV9 and TRBJ2-5; D is perhaps TRBD1 (5 bases). The CDR3 covers 14 residues. V was pared by 3 bases and J by 4 bases, with 13 bases between. Germline V gene data show CDR1 as SGDLS and CDR2 as YYNGEE. CDR3: CASSGHPGRETQYF. For the CDR3, the DNA is TGTGCCAGCAGCGGACACCCAGGGCGAGAGACCCAGTACTTC.

The chain combines TRBV7-9 with TRBJ2-7; D not resolved. The CDR3 extends over 11 amino acids. Germline V gene lookup returns CDR1 SEHNR and CDR2 FQNEAQ (reference sequence). Trimming took off 5 bases at V and 7 bases at J, with 9 bases between the two ends. Written as DNA, the CDR3 is TGTGCCAGCAGCCTTCGTTGGGAGCAGTACTTC. Translation: CASSLRWEQYF. The entire variable domain, with the rest obtained from reference TRBV7-9 and TRBJ2-7, is as follows: DTGVSQNPRHKITKRGQNVTFRCDPISEHNRLYWYRQTLGQGPEFLTYFQNEAQLEKSRLLSDRFSAERPKGSFSTLEIQRTEQGDSAMYLCASSLRWEQYFGPGTRLTVT.